This TCR beta chain came from a study of cytotoxic CD8 clonotypes in ibrutinib-treated CLL. V was clipped by 0 bases and J by 0 bases, with 12 bases between them. The CDR3 is 17 residues long. Germline V CDR1 and CDR2: LGHNA, YSLEER. Repertoires were generated with immunoSEQ multiplex PCR, while TCRdb's copy carries only in-frame clones and drops some. The sample contains 200,000 to 250,000 clones, around 70% of which appear only once. This TCR was recovered from a human donor with chronic lymphocytic leukemia. The J gene is TRBJ2-1, the V gene TRBV4-3; D is possibly TRBD2 (5 bases). Sample: PBMCs, taken after 12 months of ibrutinib treatment. CDR3 residues: CASSQENSVSSYNEQFF. The CDR3 nucleotides are TGCGCCAGCAGCCAAGAGAATAGCGTTAGCTCCTACAATGAGCAGTTCTTC.